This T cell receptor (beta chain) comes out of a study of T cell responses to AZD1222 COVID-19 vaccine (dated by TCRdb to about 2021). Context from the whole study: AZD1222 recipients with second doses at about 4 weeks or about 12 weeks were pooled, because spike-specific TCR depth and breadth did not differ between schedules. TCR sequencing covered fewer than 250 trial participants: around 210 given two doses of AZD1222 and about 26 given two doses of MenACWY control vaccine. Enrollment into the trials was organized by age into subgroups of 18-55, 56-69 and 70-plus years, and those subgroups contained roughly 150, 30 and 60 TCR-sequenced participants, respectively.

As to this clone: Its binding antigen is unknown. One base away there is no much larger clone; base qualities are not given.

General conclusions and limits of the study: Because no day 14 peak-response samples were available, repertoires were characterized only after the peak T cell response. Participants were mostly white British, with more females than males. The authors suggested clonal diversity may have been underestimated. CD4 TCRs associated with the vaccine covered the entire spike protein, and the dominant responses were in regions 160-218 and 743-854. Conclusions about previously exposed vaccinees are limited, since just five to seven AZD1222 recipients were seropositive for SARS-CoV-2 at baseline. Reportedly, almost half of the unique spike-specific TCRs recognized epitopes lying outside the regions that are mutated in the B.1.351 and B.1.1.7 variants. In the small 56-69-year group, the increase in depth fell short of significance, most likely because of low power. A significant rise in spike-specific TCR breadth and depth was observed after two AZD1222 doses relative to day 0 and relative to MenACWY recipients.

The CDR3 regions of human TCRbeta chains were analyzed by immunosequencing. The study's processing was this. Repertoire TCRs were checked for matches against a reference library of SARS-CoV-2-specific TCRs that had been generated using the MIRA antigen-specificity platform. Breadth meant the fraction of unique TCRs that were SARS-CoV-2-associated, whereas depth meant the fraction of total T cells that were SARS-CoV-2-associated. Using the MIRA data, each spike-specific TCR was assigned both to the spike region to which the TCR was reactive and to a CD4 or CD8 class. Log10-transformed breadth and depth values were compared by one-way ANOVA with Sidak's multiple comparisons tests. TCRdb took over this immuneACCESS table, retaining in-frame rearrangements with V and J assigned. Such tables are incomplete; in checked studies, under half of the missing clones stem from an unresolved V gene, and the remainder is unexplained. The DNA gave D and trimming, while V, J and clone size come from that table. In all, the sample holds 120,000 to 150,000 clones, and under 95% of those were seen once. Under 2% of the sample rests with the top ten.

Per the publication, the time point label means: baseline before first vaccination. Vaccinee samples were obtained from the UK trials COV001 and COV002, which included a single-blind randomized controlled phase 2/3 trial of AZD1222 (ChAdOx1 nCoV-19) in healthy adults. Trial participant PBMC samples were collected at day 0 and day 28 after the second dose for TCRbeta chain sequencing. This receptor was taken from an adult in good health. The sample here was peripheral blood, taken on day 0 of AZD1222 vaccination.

The sequenced DNA: TGTGCCAGCAGTGAAAGCCAAGCATCACCCCTCCACTTT. Translation gives CASSESQASPLHF. The chain is assembled from TRBV6-1 and TRBJ1-6; a confident D gene designation cannot be given. The junction carries 9 bases between V and J, which are trimmed by 2 bases and 10 bases respectively. Via the germline V gene, CDR1 is MNHNS and CDR2 SASEGT. Inclusive of the bounding cysteine and phenylalanine, the CDR3 is 13 residues long. The retained sequence is limited to the CDR3, 39 bases, with the frame set at the first base.